These 21 T cell receptor beta chains originate from one sample sequenced in a study of spatial heterogeneity in lung cancer. Stated time point: sample taken at primary tumor resection. The authors sequenced whole RNA from tumor, nontumor lung or frozen PBMC without sorting. TCRdb fed the 5' RACE reads into MiXCR, producing one record per CDR3 protein. This sample has approximately 90,000 distinct CDR3 sequences, with roughly 10% found just once. The sequenced sample was PBMCs, obtained at surgery. All receptors derive from a male donor with early-stage non-small cell lung cancer.

The genes are TRBV28 and TRBJ1-4, with D unclear. V was shortened by 6 bases and J by 4 bases, with 9 bases between the two germline ends. The CDR3 covers 13 residues. Germline-derived CDR1 and CDR2 are MDHEN and SYDVKM. The CDR3 loop reads CASREALNEKLFF. CDR3 DNA sequence: TGTGCCAGCAGAGAAGCCCTTAATGAAAAACTGTTTTTT.

This clonotype came up a few times. The chain combines TRBV18 with TRBJ2-7; D is possibly TRBD1 (5 bases). The CDR3 length is 15 residues. Trimming took off 1 base at V and 5 bases at J, with 15 bases between the two ends. In germline, CDR1 is KGHSH, CDR2 LQKENI. CDR3 amino acids: CASSPRLQGEHEQYF. CDR3 sequence (DNA): TGTGCCAGCTCACCACGGTTGCAGGGCGAGCACGAGCAGTACTTC.

This clonotype was seen repeatedly, ten times or more. Mismatch with germline at one junction end may stem from a read error. The chain recombines TRBV28 with TRBJ2-5, with D perhaps TRBD1 (7 bases). This CDR3 contains 13 residues. Looked up from germline, CDR1 is MDHEN and CDR2 is SYDVKM. This chain's CDR3 is CASSLNPTGTPNF. The CDR3 DNA reads TGTGCCAGCAGTTTAAATCCGACAGGGACTCCAAACTTC.

This clonotype was recorded at least ten times. The chain joins TRBV25-1 to TRBJ2-3, with 8 bases lining up with TRBD2. The V and J ends lost 0 bases and 0 bases, in that order; junction bases with no gene match: 14. Germline V CDR1 and CDR2: MGHDK, SYGVNS. The CDR3 contains 20 residues. The CDR3 DNA reads TGTGCCAGCAGTGAATATATAAGTGGACTAGCCCGTCTTAGCACAGATACGCAGTATTTT. Amino acids: CASSEYISGLARLSTDTQYF.

This clonotype was counted between two and nine times. This rearrangement joins TRBV7-2 to TRBJ2-3; no firm D call. V was cut by 0 bases and J by 6 bases, with 13 bases left in between. CDR3 length: 15 residues. The germline V gene has CDR1 SGHTA and CDR2 FQGNSA. The CDR3 DNA sequence: TGTGCCAGCAGCTTAGCGCGGTCTTGGACGGATACGCAGTATTTT. Residues: CASSLARSWTDTQYF.

This clonotype was seen ten or more times. The V and J genes are TRBV5-1 and TRBJ2-7; no clear D. The V end lost 0 bases, the J end lost 3 bases, and 10 bases lay between the germline ends. The germline gives CDR1 SGHRS, CDR2 YFSETQ. The CDR3 loop spans 14 amino acids. CDR3 coding DNA: TGCGCCAGCAGCTTGGCGGTTTCGAACTACGAGCAGTACTTC. Translation gives CASSLAVSNYEQYF.

This chain uses TRBV5-4 with TRBJ2-7, with 7 nucleotides matching TRBD2. From germline, CDR1 is SGHNT and CDR2 YYREEE (reference sequence). Unmatched junction bases numbered 8, after V lost 0 bases and J lost 2 bases. This CDR3 contains 16 residues. The DNA for the CDR3 is TGTGCCAGCAGCTTGGGATCGGGACTAACTACCTACGAGCAGTACTTC. Translated, it gives CASSLGSGLTTYEQYF. Full variable domain (missing parts from reference TRBV5-4 and TRBJ2-7): ETGVTQSPTHLIKTRGQQVTLRCSSQSGHNTVSWYQQALGQGPQFIFQYYREEENGRGNFPPRFSGLQFPNYSSELNVNALELDDSALYLCASSLGSGLTTYEQYFGPGTRLTVT.

In this sample, this clonotype turned up many times. The V and J genes are TRBV21-1 and TRBJ2-7; the table's D call TRBD1 went unverified against the DNA. TRBV21-1 is flagged as a pseudogene. The CDR3 has 13 residues. The CDR3, as DNA: TGTGCCAGCAGCAAGGGGGTAGACTACGAGCAGTACTTC. The encoded protein is CASSKGVDYEQYF.

The sample holds a few counts of this clonotype. This chain connects TRBV25-1 to TRBJ1-3; perhaps TRBD1 as D (5 bases). CDR3 length: 14 residues. Germline CDR1 MGHDK, CDR2 SYGVNS. Trimming left V 6 bases short and J 5 bases short, with 14 bases between. Here the CDR3 reads CASSGTGSRNTIYF. The DNA of the CDR3 is TGTGCCAGCAGCGGGACGGGTTCTCGAAACACCATATATTTT.

This clonotype was seen a few times. V and J are TRBV20-1 and TRBJ2-1, with a weak D call TRBD1 (5 bases). The length of the CDR3 is 16 residues. The germline V gene has CDR1 DFQATT and CDR2 SNEGSKA (reference sequence). The ends were cut back, 0 bases at V and 4 bases at J, with 16 bases in the middle. In nucleotides, the CDR3 is TGCAGTGCTAGAGATAATGCAGGGAAGGGTTACAATGAGCAGTTCTTC. It encodes CSARDNAGKGYNEQFF.

This clonotype was found many times. V is TRBV29-1 and J is TRBJ2-5; 10 bases line up with TRBD2. Germline assignment: CDR1 SQVTM and CDR2 ANQGSEA. V lost 3 bases and J lost 2; bases outside the gene matches: 9. The CDR3 length is 16 residues. The chain's CDR3 is CSVESIQRGGQETQYF. CDR3 DNA: TGCAGCGTTGAGAGTATCCAGCGGGGGGGACAAGAGACCCAGTACTTC. Full variable domain (remainder filled in from reference TRBV29-1 and TRBJ2-5): SAVISQKPSRDICQRGTSLTIQCQVDSQVTMMFWYRQQPGQSLTLIATANQGSEATYESGFVIDKFPISRPNLTFSTLTVSNMSPEDSSIYLCSVESIQRGGQETQYFGPGTRLLVL.

This clonotype has more than one count but fewer than ten. In DNA, the CDR3 is TGCGCCAGCAGCTTGGTTCAGGCCGGGGCCAACGTCCTGACTTTC. This translates into CASSLVQAGANVLTF. This chain uses TRBV5-1 with TRBJ2-6; D is undetermined. This CDR3 is 15 amino acids long. From germline, CDR1 is SGHRS and CDR2 YFSETQ. The ends were cut back, 0 bases at V and 4 bases at J, with 8 bases in the middle.

This clonotype was recorded a few times. The chain has TRBV5-1 and TRBJ2-3; no clear D. The CDR3 runs to 13 residues. Trimming left V 0 bases short and J 6 bases short, with 8 bases between. Germline CDR1 is SGHRS and CDR2 is YFSETQ. CDR3 amino acids: CASSLGVSDTQYF. For the CDR3, the DNA is TGCGCCAGCAGCTTGGGTGTTTCCGATACGCAGTATTTT.

This clonotype has more than one count but fewer than ten. The chain recombines TRBV6-6 with TRBJ1-5; 7 bases map to TRBD1. Looked up from germline, CDR1 is MNHNY and CDR2 is SVGAGI (reference sequence). J lost 3 bases, V lost 1 base, and 3 bases had no gene match. The CDR3 totals 15 residues. The CDR3 region has the DNA TGTGCCAGCAGTTACTGGGACAGCTTCAATCAGCCCCAGCATTTT. This gives the protein CASSYWDSFNQPQHF.

This clonotype showed up just a few times. This chain connects TRBV19 to TRBJ2-3, with D tentatively TRBD2 (6 bases). Germline CDR1 LNHDA, CDR2 SQIVND (reference sequence). The CDR3 sequence is 15 residues long. The ends were cut back, 3 bases at V and 6 bases at J, with 16 bases in the middle. CDR3: CASSIRPGGYDTQYF. The CDR3 DNA sequence: TGTGCCAGTAGTATTCGGCCAGGAGGGTACGATACGCAGTATTTT. The whole variable domain, filled in from reference TRBV19 and TRBJ2-3, reads DGGITQSPKYLFRKEGQNVTLSCEQNLNHDAMYWYRQDPGQGLRLIYYSQIVNDFQKGDIAEGYSVSREKKESFPLTVTSAQKNPTAFYLCASSIRPGGYDTQYFGPGTRLTVL.

The V and J genes are TRBV27 and TRBJ2-1, with 8 bases identical to TRBD2. Per germline, CDR1 MNHEY and CDR2 SMNVEV (reference sequence). The CDR3 extends over 17 amino acids. The J segment lost 2 bases and the V segment lost 0 bases, leaving 6 bases of the junction unmatched. The DNA for the CDR3 is TGTGCCAGCAGTTTATCCGAACTAGCGGAGGCCTACAATGAGCAGTTCTTC. This translates into CASSLSELAEAYNEQFF.

Ten or more counts support this clonotype. The chain links TRBV4-3 to TRBJ1-5, with 10 bases that match TRBD1. This CDR3 region has 15 residues. The trim removed 4 bases at V and 6 bases at J, leaving 6 bases unmatched. Per germline, CDR1 LGHNA and CDR2 YSLEER. The chain's CDR3 is CASSPDRGFGQPQHF. DNA for the CDR3: TGCGCCAGCAGCCCGGACAGGGGGTTCGGTCAGCCCCAGCATTTT.

This chain uses TRBV3-1 with TRBJ2-5; 12 nucleotides align to TRBD2. The V segment lost 1 base and the J segment 5 bases; nucleotides outside the gene matches: 5. Germline assignment: CDR1 LGHDT and CDR2 YNNKEL (reference sequence). This CDR3 has 16 residues. The CDR3 spells CASSQGRTSGKETQYF. CDR3 DNA: TGTGCCAGCAGCCAAGGACGGACTAGCGGGAAGGAGACCCAGTACTTC.

Many counts were recorded for this clonotype. V usage is TRBV6-5 and J usage is TRBJ1-2; unclear D gene. Germline-derived CDR1 and CDR2 are MNHEY and SVGAGI. The V end was cut by 11 bases, the J end by 6 bases, with 10 bases between. The CDR3 has 10 amino acids. As DNA, the CDR3 is TGTGCCGTCCTTGGAAATGGCTACACCTTC. Protein product: CAVLGNGYTF.

This clonotype was seen many times. This rearrangement joins TRBV7-2 to TRBJ2-5, with 8 bases identical to TRBD1. The CDR3 runs 16 residues. Per the germline V gene, CDR1 is SGHTA and CDR2 is FQGNSA. V was pared by 3 bases and J by 2 bases, with 8 bases of the junction left unmatched. The CDR3 loop reads CASSLVGTGSQETQYF. CDR3 DNA sequence: TGTGCCAGCAGCTTGGTCGGGACAGGATCTCAAGAGACCCAGTACTTC. Combining the CDR3 with reference TRBV7-2 and TRBJ2-5 gives the whole variable domain GAGVSQSPSNKVTEKGKDVELRCDPISGHTALYWYRQSLGQGLEFLIYFQGNSAPDKSGLPSDRFSAERTGGSVSTLTIQRTQQEDSAVYLCASSLVGTGSQETQYFGPGTRLLVL.

The V gene is TRBV6-6, the J gene TRBJ2-5; D is unresolved. The CDR3 is made up of 14 amino acids. CDR1 and CDR2 from the germline V gene are MNHNY and SVGAGI (reference sequence). Trimming removed 2 bases from V and 1 base from J, with 8 bases in between. Written as DNA, the CDR3 is TGTGCCAGCAGTTACCGGTACACCCAAGAGACCCAGTACTTC. It specifies CASSYRYTQETQYF.